This passage covers 30 T cell receptor beta chains from one sample sequenced in a study of T cell responses to AZD1222 COVID-19 vaccine. Using immunoSEQ multiplex PCR, the repertoire was profiled, and TCRdb retains in-frame clones only, with some absent. The sample consists of approximately 120,000 clones, about 89% of them appearing once. Material: peripheral blood, obtained on day 0 of AZD1222 vaccination. The receptors were gathered from an adult in good health.

The chain uses TRBV6-1 and TRBJ1-3; the D is unclear. V lost 1 base and J lost 1, with 2 bases in between. The CDR3 extends over 13 amino acids. Germline CDR1 and CDR2: MNHNS and SASEGT. In DNA form, the CDR3 reads TGTGCCAGCAGTGAAGAATCTGGAAACACCATATATTTT. Translating it yields CASSEESGNTIYF.

J is TRBJ1-1 and V is TRBV7-2; D is uncertain. Germline values: CDR1 SGHTA, CDR2 FQGNSA. The CDR3 length is 14 residues. Trimming shortened V by 1 base and J by 5 bases, and 11 bases separated the two germline ends. CDR3 loop: CASSLGAGRTEAFF. As DNA, the CDR3 is TGTGCCAGCAGCTTAGGGGCGGGGAGGACTGAAGCTTTCTTT.

This chain joins TRBV5-6 and TRBJ1-5; tentatively, D is TRBD1 (6 bases). The CDR3 is made up of 16 amino acids. Germline values: CDR1 SGHDT, CDR2 YYEEEE. V dropped 3 bases and J dropped 1 base, with 14 bases sitting between them. CDR3 DNA sequence: TGTGCCAGCAGCTCTTTACAGGGATGGAGCAATCAGCCCCAGCATTTT. Amino acids: CASSSLQGWSNQPQHF. Variable domain in full (rest from reference TRBV5-6 and TRBJ1-5): DAGVTQSPTHLIKTRGQQVTLRCSPKSGHDTVSWYQQALGQGPQFIFQYYEEEERQRGNFPDRFSGHQFPNYSSELNVNALLLGDSALYLCASSSLQGWSNQPQHFGDGTRLSIL.

As DNA, the CDR3 is TGCGCCAGCACCTCGTCCGGGGGAGGCTTCGGGGAGCTGTTTTTT. It codes for CASTSSGGGFGELFF. V and J are TRBV4-3 and TRBJ2-2, with D perhaps TRBD2 (6 bases). Deletions cut 7 bases from V and 7 bases from J, with 19 bases between. The CDR3 covers 15 residues. The germline V gene encodes CDR1 LGHNA and CDR2 YSLEER.

The J gene is TRBJ1-1, the V gene TRBV19; 7 bases line up with TRBD1. The V gene's germline CDR1 is LNHDA and CDR2 SQIVND (reference sequence). The CDR3 is made up of 14 amino acids. With 6 bases clipped from V and 0 bases from J, the junction kept 4 bases outside the gene matches. The CDR3 loop is CASRPGQLNTEAFF. As DNA, the CDR3 is TGTGCCAGTAGACCGGGACAGCTGAACACTGAAGCTTTCTTT.

The rearrangement links TRBV3-1 (or the pseudogene TRBV3-2) to TRBJ2-1; 13 nucleotides match TRBD2. Germline CDR1 and CDR2: LGHDT and YNNKEL (reference sequence). V was pared by 4 bases and J by 9 bases, with 3 bases of the junction left unmatched. The CDR3 is made up of 14 amino acids. The CDR3: CASSRLAGGTEQFF. CDR3 DNA sequence: TGTGCCAGCAGCCGACTAGCGGGAGGAACTGAGCAGTTCTTC.

This sequence joins TRBV12-3 or TRBV12-4 and TRBJ1-2; no reliable D call. CDR3 length: 13 residues. V was cut by 5 bases and J by 4 bases, with 11 bases left in between. The CDR3 loop reads CASSLQPLYGYTF. DNA of the CDR3: TGTGCCAGCAGTCTTCAACCGCTCTATGGCTACACCTTC.

The genes are TRBV2 and TRBJ2-4; TRBD1 matches 9 bases. The J segment lost 7 bases and the V segment lost 6 bases, leaving 4 bases of the junction unmatched. The germline gives CDR1 SNHLY, CDR2 FYNNEI. CDR3 length: 13 residues. CDR3 bases: TGTGCCAGCAGCCGGGACAGGGATAACATTCAGTACTTC. Its protein product is CASSRDRDNIQYF.

V usage is TRBV12-3 or TRBV12-4 and J usage is TRBJ1-1; no reliable D call. Trimming pared 1 base from V and 6 bases from J, leaving 6 bases between. CDR3 size: 12 residues. CDR3 sequence (DNA): TGTGCCAGCAGTTTAGTCGGGGCTGAAGCTTTCTTT. Its translation: CASSLVGAEAFF.

This clone has just one count. The V and J genes are TRBV10-3 and TRBJ1-1, with 8 bases that match TRBD1. V trimming: 6 bases; J trimming: 3 bases; junction bases outside the gene matches: 3. The CDR3 is 13 amino acids. In germline, CDR1 is ENHRY, CDR2 SYGVKD. The CDR3 loop is CAIRDREDTEAFF. Written as DNA, the CDR3 is TGTGCCATCAGGGACAGGGAGGACACTGAAGCTTTCTTT.

V is TRBV7-2 and J is TRBJ1-1; possible D gene TRBD1, 5 bases. The CDR3 contains 13 residues. Trimming shortened V by 5 bases and J by 3 bases, and 10 bases separated the two germline ends. Germline V gene sequence: CDR1 SGHTA, CDR2 FQGNSA. In DNA form, the CDR3 reads TGTGCCAGCAGCAGTGGGGGAGACACTGAAGCTTTCTTT. Amino acid sequence: CASSSGGDTEAFF.

V usage is TRBV6-2 or TRBV6-3 and J usage is TRBJ2-3; D gene unclear. Germline loops: CDR1 MNHEY, CDR2 SVGEGT. Trimming took 2 bases from V and 6 from J, leaving 12 bases between them. CDR3 length: 14 residues. CDR3 region: CASSYVDSMDTQYF. The CDR3 DNA reads TGTGCCAGCAGTTACGTTGATAGTATGGATACGCAGTATTTT.

The chain couples TRBV7-6 to TRBJ1-4; D remains unclear. V was cut by 1 base and J by 4 bases, with 10 bases left in between. CDR1 and CDR2 from the germline V gene are SGHVS and FNYEAQ. The CDR3 loop spans 15 amino acids. The CDR3 spells CASSLERMINEKLFF. Here the CDR3 DNA reads TGTGCCAGCAGCTTAGAACGGATGATTAATGAAAAACTGTTTTTT. Combining the CDR3 with reference TRBV7-6 and TRBJ1-4 gives the whole variable domain GAGVSQSPRYKVTKRGQDVALRCDPISGHVSLYWYRQALGQGPEFLTYFNYEAQQDKSGLPNDRFSAERPEGSISTLTIQRTEQRDSAMYRCASSLERMINEKLFFGSGTQLSVL.

This sequence joins TRBV30 and TRBJ2-1; 10 bases map to TRBD2. CDR3 size: 15 residues. CDR1 and CDR2 (germline): GTSNPN, SVGIG (reference sequence). Germline trimming cut 2 bases from V and 6 bases from J; bases unmatched to any gene: 7. DNA of the CDR3: TGTGCCTGGAGTAGTTTGCTAGCGGGAGTCAATGAGCAGTTCTTC. This translates into CAWSSLLAGVNEQFF.

The V call is TRBV2, the J call TRBJ2-3, with TRBD2 as a possible D gene (6 bases). The germline V gene has CDR1 SNHLY and CDR2 FYNNEI. Between the trimmed V and J ends, which lost 6 bases and 3 bases, there was a span of 10 bases. CDR3 length: 13 residues. The CDR3 DNA reads TGTGCCAGCAGGAAGGACTATACAGATACGCAGTATTTT. This gives the protein CASRKDYTDTQYF.

This clone was observed a single time. The chain has TRBV3-1 (or the pseudogene TRBV3-2) and TRBJ1-2; 7 nucleotides line up with TRBD1. Unmatched junction bases numbered 2, after V lost 4 bases and J lost 0 bases. In germline, CDR1 is LGHDT, CDR2 YNNKEL (reference sequence). There are 14 residues in the CDR3. As DNA, the CDR3 is TGTGCCAGCAGCCCCGGGACAGCTAACTATGGCTACACCTTC. Translated: CASSPGTANYGYTF.

Ten or more counts support this clone. The chain employs TRBV19 and TRBJ1-6; 10 bases fit TRBD1. Trimming removed 5 bases from V and 6 bases from J; junction bases left unmatched: 7. The CDR3 totals 16 residues. Germline CDR1 LNHDA, CDR2 SQIVND (reference sequence). The CDR3 loop reads CASSHGQGVSNSPLHF. CDR3 nucleotides: TGTGCCAGTAGTCACGGACAGGGGGTGAGTAATTCACCCCTCCACTTT.

V is TRBV7-2 and J is TRBJ2-7; 10 bases line up with TRBD1. In germline, CDR1 is SGHTA, CDR2 FQGNSA. V shed 5 bases and J 5 bases; nucleotides not matched to a gene: 9. CDR3 length: 15 residues. CDR3 loop: CASSTTGTGENEQYF. CDR3 bases: TGTGCCAGCAGCACCACCGGGACAGGGGAGAACGAGCAGTACTTC. Full variable domain (outside the CDR3, taken from reference TRBV7-2 and TRBJ2-7): GAGVSQSPSNKVTEKGKDVELRCDPISGHTALYWYRQSLGQGLEFLIYFQGNSAPDKSGLPSDRFSAERTGGSVSTLTIQRTQQEDSAVYLCASSTTGTGENEQYFGPGTRLTVT.

V and J are TRBV19 and TRBJ1-2; D not certain. V shed 6 bases and J shed 1 base, with 15 bases lying between them. Germline V gives CDR1 LNHDA, CDR2 SQIVND (reference sequence). The CDR3 is 15 residues long. The CDR3 DNA follows: TGTGCCAGTAGCAGCTGGAATCTCTTTAACTATGGCTACACCTTC. It is translated as CASSSWNLFNYGYTF.

The chain is built from TRBV7-9 and TRBJ2-7; 9 positions match TRBD1. J gave up 6 bases and V 6 bases, and 12 bases lay outside the gene matches. Germline loops: CDR1 SEHNR, CDR2 FQNEAQ (reference sequence). This CDR3 comprises 15 residues. In DNA form, the CDR3 reads TGTGCCAGCAGTCCCTCGGGGACAGGGTATGGCGAGCAGTACTTC. This codes for CASSPSGTGYGEQYF. Full variable domain (missing parts from reference TRBV7-9 and TRBJ2-7): DTGVSQNPRHKITKRGQNVTFRCDPISEHNRLYWYRQTLGQGPEFLTYFQNEAQLEKSRLLSDRFSAERPKGSFSTLEIQRTEQGDSAMYLCASSPSGTGYGEQYFGPGTRLTVT.

The J gene is TRBJ1-5, the V gene TRBV6-6, with 7 positions matching TRBD1. V was pared by 4 bases and J by 4 bases, with 10 bases of the junction left unmatched. Germline V CDR1 and CDR2: MNHNY, SVGAGI (reference sequence). The CDR3 length is 16 residues. As DNA, the CDR3 is TGTGCCAGCAGTTTTCTTCCCGGGACAGAAAATCAGCCCCAGCATTTT. It encodes CASSFLPGTENQPQHF.

The chain couples TRBV7-3 to TRBJ2-2, with D perhaps assigned TRBD1 or TRBD2 (5 bases each). Trimming removed 1 base at V and 2 bases at J, with 8 bases between. CDR1 is SGHTA and CDR2 is FQGTGA in the germline V gene. The CDR3 is made up of 15 amino acids. CDR3 loop: CASSLMGENTGELFF. The CDR3 DNA reads as TGTGCCAGCAGCTTAATGGGGGAAAACACCGGGGAGCTGTTTTTT. Drawing the rest from reference TRBV7-3 and TRBJ2-2, the complete variable domain is GAGVSQTPSNKVTEKGKYVELRCDPISGHTALYWYRQSLGQGPEFLIYFQGTGAADDSGLPNDRFFAVRPEGSVSTLKIQRTERGDSAVYLCASSLMGENTGELFFGEGSRLTVL.

The rearrangement joins TRBV12-5 to TRBJ1-5; the D is unclear. Trimming left V 5 bases short and J 3 bases short, with 11 bases between. The germline CDR1 and CDR2 sequences are LGHNT and FRNRAP. This CDR3 region has 14 residues. The CDR3, as DNA: TGTGCTAGTGGTCCGGGGTCGGACAATCAGCCCCAGCATTTT. Translation gives CASGPGSDNQPQHF.

This chain joins TRBV24-1 and TRBJ2-3; no definite D call. The CDR3 runs 13 residues. Trimming pared 4 bases from V and 6 bases from J, leaving 10 bases between. Looked up from germline, CDR1 is KGHDR and CDR2 is SFDVKD. CDR3 in DNA: TGTGCCACCAGTGACCCTCCTGGGGATACGCAGTATTTT. Protein: CATSDPPGDTQYF.

The rearrangement uses TRBV6-5 and TRBJ1-3; D gene ambiguous. CDR1 is MNHEY and CDR2 is SVGAGI in the germline V gene. CDR3 length: 15 residues. V lost 2 bases and J 0 bases, leaving 8 bases between the germline ends. CDR3 coding DNA: TGTGCCAGCAGTTACAACGTAAACTCTGGAAACACCATATATTTT. Its protein is CASSYNVNSGNTIYF.

This chain joins TRBV4-3 and TRBJ1-1; TRBD1 might be the D (5 bases). This CDR3 has 15 residues. The V gene lost 0 bases and the J gene lost 1 base, with 9 bases spanning the gap. The germline V gene encodes CDR1 LGHNA and CDR2 YSLEER. In DNA, the CDR3 is TGCGCCAGCAGCCAAGATAGGGGCCCGAACACTGAAGCTTTCTTT. It is translated as CASSQDRGPNTEAFF.

V and J are TRBV5-6 and TRBJ1-2; the D is unclear. Germline V CDR1 and CDR2: SGHDT, YYEEEE. The CDR3 has 14 amino acids. V was shortened by 0 bases and J by 3 bases, with 9 bases between the two germline ends. CDR3 coding DNA: TGTGCCAGCAGCTTGGATGTTTTGTACTATGGCTACACCTTC. The encoded protein is CASSLDVLYYGYTF.

Regarding this clone: One end of the junction fails to match germline, which may point to a read error. The chain uses TRBV7-7 and TRBJ2-2, with TRBD1 matching 7 bases. Germline values: CDR1 SSHAT, CDR2 FNYEAQ (reference sequence). The CDR3 runs 15 residues. CDR3 in DNA: TGTGCTAGCAGCCCAACGACAGGGTACACCGGGGAGCTGTTTTTT. Residues: CASSPTTGYTGELFF. The variable domain in full, with the rest retrieved from reference TRBV7-7 and TRBJ2-2, is GAGVSQSPRYKVTKRGQDVTLRCDPISSHATLYWYQQALGQGPEFLTYFNYEAQPDKSGLPSDRFSAERPEGSISTLTIQRTEQRDSAMYRCASSPTTGYTGELFFGEGSRLTVL.

The gene calls are TRBV30 and TRBJ2-7; 9 nucleotides line up with TRBD1. Germline V gene data show CDR1 as GTSNPN and CDR2 as SVGIG (reference sequence). V was clipped by 2 bases and J by 7 bases; unmatched bases: 6. The CDR3 spans 13 residues. CDR3: CAWSTGTGSEQYF. The CDR3, as DNA: TGTGCCTGGAGTACTGGGACAGGGTCTGAGCAGTACTTC.

This rearrangement joins TRBV13 to TRBJ1-2; possible D gene TRBD1, 6 bases. CDR3 length: 11 residues. V shed 0 bases and J shed 13 bases, with 9 bases lying between them. Looked up from germline, CDR1 is PRHDT and CDR2 is FYEKMQ (reference sequence). The CDR3 is CASSLGQGLTF. The CDR3 DNA sequence: TGTGCCAGCAGCTTAGGACAGGGTCTCACCTTC.